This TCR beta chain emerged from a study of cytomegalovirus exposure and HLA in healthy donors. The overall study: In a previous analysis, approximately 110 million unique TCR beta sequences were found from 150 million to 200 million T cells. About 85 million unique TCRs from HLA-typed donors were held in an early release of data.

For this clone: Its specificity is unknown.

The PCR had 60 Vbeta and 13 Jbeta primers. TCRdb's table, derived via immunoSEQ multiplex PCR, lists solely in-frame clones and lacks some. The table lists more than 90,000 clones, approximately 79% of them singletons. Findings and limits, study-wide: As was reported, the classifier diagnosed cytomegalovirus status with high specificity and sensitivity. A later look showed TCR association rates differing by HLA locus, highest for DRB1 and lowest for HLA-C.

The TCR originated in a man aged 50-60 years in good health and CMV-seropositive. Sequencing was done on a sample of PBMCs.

The CDR3 DNA follows: TGTGCCAGCAGCTCTCCGCGGACAGGGGTCGCGAGGAGCTCCTACGAGCAGTACTTC. This sequence encodes CASSSPRTGVARSSYEQYF. The chain joins TRBV2 to TRBJ2-7, with 9 bases aligning to TRBD1. CDR1 is SNHLY, CDR2 FYNNEI, per germline. Trimming removed 6 bases from V and 0 bases from J; junction bases left unmatched: 18. The CDR3 runs to 19 residues.